A selection of T cell receptor beta chains follows, all from one sample in a study of shared clonotypes between healthy human individuals. Only in-frame clones appear in the TCRdb table, and some are missing; sequencing was by immunoSEQ multiplex PCR. The sample holds more than 400,000 clones, about 96% seen once. The sample taken for sequencing was naive CD4+ T cells sorted from blood. The source is a woman between 25 and 40 years old in good health. Each CDR3 is given with its conserved first and last residue. D genes are given only for firm matches. Size is omitted from some rows. Given values are once, few, many or a class for expanded clones.

j_call: TRBJ1-3; v_call: TRBV5-1; d_call: -; clone_size: -; cdr3_nt: TGCGCCAGCAGCGACCAGGGCTCATCTGGAAACACCATATATTTT; cdr3_aa: CASSDQGSSGNTIYF
j_call: TRBJ2-3; v_call: TRBV11-2; d_call: -; clone_size: -; cdr3_nt: TGTGCCAGCAGCCGGGGGCGGCCAAACACAGATACGCAGTATTTT; cdr3_aa: CASSRGRPNTDTQYF
j_call: TRBJ1-1; v_call: TRBV28; d_call: TRBD1; clone_size: -; cdr3_nt: TGTGCCAGCAGCCCCCCGGGGACAGGGGGCCCCCGGAACACTGAAGCTTTCTTT; cdr3_aa: CASSPPGTGGPRNTEAFF
j_call: TRBJ2-5; v_call: TRBV5-6; d_call: TRBD2; clone_size: -; cdr3_nt: TGTGCCAGCAGCTTTTTAGGACTAGCGGGAGAGGAGACCCAGTACTTC; cdr3_aa: CASSFLGLAGEETQYF
j_call: TRBJ1-4; v_call: TRBV9; d_call: -; clone_size: -; cdr3_nt: TGTGCCAGCAGCAATGACCCAACTAATGAAAAACTGTTTTTT; cdr3_aa: CASSNDPTNEKLFF
j_call: TRBJ2-7; v_call: TRBV5-1; d_call: -; clone_size: -; cdr3_nt: TGCGCCAGCAAGGGGGAGTATGAGCAGTACTTC; cdr3_aa: CASKGEYEQYF
j_call: TRBJ2-3; v_call: TRBV21-1; d_call: -; clone_size: -; cdr3_nt: TGTGCCAGCAGCAAAGTGGTGGTGACAGGGGCACCGGACGCGCCCCCCACAGATACGCAGTATTTT; cdr3_aa: CASSKVVVTGAPDAPPTDTQYF
j_call: TRBJ1-3; v_call: TRBV5-5; d_call: -; clone_size: -; cdr3_nt: TGTGCCAGCAGCCCCGACAGCTCCTCTGGAAACACCATATATTTT; cdr3_aa: CASSPDSSSGNTIYF
j_call: TRBJ2-7; v_call: TRBV10-3; d_call: -; clone_size: once; cdr3_nt: TGTGCCATCAGTGAGGTGGGGGAGCAGTACTTC; cdr3_aa: CAISEVGEQYF
j_call: TRBJ2-7; v_call: TRBV6-1; d_call: -; clone_size: once; cdr3_nt: TGTGCCAGCAGTGAAGGTACAGGGACGGGGGAGCAGTACTTC; cdr3_aa: CASSEGTGTGEQYF
j_call: TRBJ1-3; v_call: TRBV5-1; d_call: -; clone_size: -; cdr3_nt: TGCGCCAGCAGCTTGGCGGGGGACTCTGGAAACACCATATATTTT; cdr3_aa: CASSLAGDSGNTIYF
j_call: TRBJ2-3; v_call: TRBV5-1; d_call: TRBD2; clone_size: -; cdr3_nt: TGCGCCAGCAGCTTTAGCGGGAGCGGGGATACGCAGTATTTT; cdr3_aa: CASSFSGSGDTQYF
j_call: TRBJ1-6; v_call: TRBV28; d_call: TRBD1; clone_size: -; cdr3_nt: TGTGCCAGCAGGGGAGGACAGGGGGGACCCCTCCACTTT; cdr3_aa: CASRGGQGGPLHF
j_call: TRBJ2-2; v_call: TRBV9; d_call: -; clone_size: -; cdr3_nt: TGTGCCAGCAGCGTAAAACGGGATAGGAACACCGGGGAGCTGTTTTTT; cdr3_aa: CASSVKRDRNTGELFF
j_call: TRBJ1-1; v_call: TRBV19; d_call: TRBD1; clone_size: -; cdr3_nt: TGTGCCAGTAGGAGGTCGGGACAGCCGATGAACACTGAAGCTTTCTTT; cdr3_aa: CASRRSGQPMNTEAFF
j_call: TRBJ1-1; v_call: TRBV21-1; d_call: -; clone_size: -; cdr3_nt: TGTGCCAGCACTACGGGTATTCCTTTGAACACTGAAGCTTTCTTT; cdr3_aa: CASTTGIPLNTEAFF
j_call: TRBJ2-7; v_call: TRBV11-2; d_call: TRBD1; clone_size: -; cdr3_nt: TGTGCCAGCAGCTTAGAGACGGACAGGGTGATTCGGGAGCAGTACTTC; cdr3_aa: CASSLETDRVIREQYF
j_call: TRBJ2-1; v_call: TRBV11-2; d_call: TRBD2; clone_size: -; cdr3_nt: TGTGCCAGCAGCGGGGGACTAGCGGGGATAAATAATGAGCAGTTCTTC; cdr3_aa: CASSGGLAGINNEQFF
j_call: TRBJ2-6; v_call: TRBV28; d_call: TRBD2; clone_size: -; cdr3_nt: TGTGCCAGCAGTCAGTTCCAACGGTTTAGCGGGAGTTCCTCTGGGGCCAACGTCCTGACTTTC; cdr3_aa: CASSQFQRFSGSSSGANVLTF
j_call: TRBJ1-5; v_call: TRBV27; d_call: -; clone_size: -; cdr3_nt: TGTGCCAGCAGTGAGATTCACAATCAGCCCCAGCATTTT; cdr3_aa: CASSEIHNQPQHF
j_call: TRBJ1-1; v_call: TRBV19; d_call: -; clone_size: -; cdr3_nt: TGTGCCAGTACCACGTTGGGGCCATCAGACGCTTTCTTT; cdr3_aa: CASTTLGPSDAFF
j_call: TRBJ1-5; v_call: TRBV6-1; d_call: -; clone_size: -; cdr3_nt: TGTGCCAGCAGTGTCTCCGGGACACTAAATCAGCCCCAGCATTTT; cdr3_aa: CASSVSGTLNQPQHF
j_call: TRBJ2-1; v_call: TRBV7-2; d_call: TRBD1; clone_size: -; cdr3_nt: TGTGCCAGCAGCTCAACCACAGGGGGCGCTTTCTACAATGAGCAGTTCTTC; cdr3_aa: CASSSTTGGAFYNEQFF
j_call: TRBJ2-7; v_call: TRBV18; d_call: -; clone_size: -; cdr3_nt: TGTGCCAGCTCACCAAGCCATAGCGACGAGCAGTACTTC; cdr3_aa: CASSPSHSDEQYF